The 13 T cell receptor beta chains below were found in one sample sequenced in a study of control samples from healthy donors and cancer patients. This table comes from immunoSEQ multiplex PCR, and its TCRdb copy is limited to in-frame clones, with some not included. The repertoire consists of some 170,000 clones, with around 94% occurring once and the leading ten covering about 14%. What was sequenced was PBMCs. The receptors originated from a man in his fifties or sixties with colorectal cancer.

DNA for the CDR3: TGTGCCAGCAGTCAGGCCCTTTTACCTAACTATGGCTACACCTTC. It encodes CASSQALLPNYGYTF. The chain has TRBV6-5 and TRBJ1-2; D uncertain. Germline assignment: CDR1 MNHEY and CDR2 SVGAGI. Trimming took 5 bases from V and 0 from J, leaving 13 bases between them. CDR3 length equals 15 residues.

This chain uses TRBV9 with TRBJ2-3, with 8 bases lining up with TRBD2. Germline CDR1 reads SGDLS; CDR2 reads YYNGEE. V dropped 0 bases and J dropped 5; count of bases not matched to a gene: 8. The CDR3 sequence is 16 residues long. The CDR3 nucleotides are TGTGCCAGCAGCGTAGGGTTAGCGGGGCAGGGAGATACGCAGTATTTT. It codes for CASSVGLAGQGDTQYF.

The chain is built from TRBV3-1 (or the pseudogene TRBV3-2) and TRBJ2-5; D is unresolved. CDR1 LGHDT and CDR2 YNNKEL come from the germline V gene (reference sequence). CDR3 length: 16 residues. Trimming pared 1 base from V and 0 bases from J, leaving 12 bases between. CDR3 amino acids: CASSQVSTLYQETQYF. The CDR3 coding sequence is TGTGCCAGCAGCCAAGTTTCGACTTTGTACCAAGAGACCCAGTACTTC.

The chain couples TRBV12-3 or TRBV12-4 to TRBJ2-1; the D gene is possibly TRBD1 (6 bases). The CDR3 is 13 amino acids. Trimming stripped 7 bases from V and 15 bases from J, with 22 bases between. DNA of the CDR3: TGTGCCAGCACTTTTCCTTTGGGGGCACGTAGGTTCTTC. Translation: CASTFPLGARRFF.

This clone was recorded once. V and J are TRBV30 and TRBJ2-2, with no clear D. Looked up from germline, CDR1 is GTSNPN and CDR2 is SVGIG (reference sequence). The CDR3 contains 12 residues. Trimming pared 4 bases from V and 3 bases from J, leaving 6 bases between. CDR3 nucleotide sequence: TGTGCCTGGATCCTGTACACCGGGGAGCTGTTTTTT. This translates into CAWILYTGELFF.

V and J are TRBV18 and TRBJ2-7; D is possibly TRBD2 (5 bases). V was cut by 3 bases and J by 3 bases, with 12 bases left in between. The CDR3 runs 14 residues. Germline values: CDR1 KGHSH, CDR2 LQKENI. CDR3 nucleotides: TGTGCCAGCTCACCGGGCGTAGCGAGCTACGAGCAGTACTTC. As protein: CASSPGVASYEQYF. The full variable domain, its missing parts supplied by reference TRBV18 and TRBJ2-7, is NAGVMQNPRHLVRRRGQEARLRCSPMKGHSHVYWYRQLPEEGLKFMVYLQKENIIDESGMPKERFSAEFPKEGPSILRIQQVVRGDSAAYFCASSPGVASYEQYFGPGTRLTVT.

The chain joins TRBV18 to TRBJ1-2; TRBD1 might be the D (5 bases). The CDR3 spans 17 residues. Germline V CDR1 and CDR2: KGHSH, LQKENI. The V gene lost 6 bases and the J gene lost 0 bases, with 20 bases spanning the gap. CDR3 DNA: TGTGCCAGCTCCATGGGCCTTGACAGCGCTGCTAACTATGGCTACACCTTC. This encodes CASSMGLDSAANYGYTF.

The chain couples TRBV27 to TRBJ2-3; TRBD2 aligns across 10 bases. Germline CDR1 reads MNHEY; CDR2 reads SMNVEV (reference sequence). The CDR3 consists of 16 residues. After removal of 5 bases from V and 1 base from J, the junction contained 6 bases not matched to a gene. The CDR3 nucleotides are TGTGCCAGCAGTCCTGGACTAGCGGTCCGCACAGATACGCAGTATTTT. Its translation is CASSPGLAVRTDTQYF.

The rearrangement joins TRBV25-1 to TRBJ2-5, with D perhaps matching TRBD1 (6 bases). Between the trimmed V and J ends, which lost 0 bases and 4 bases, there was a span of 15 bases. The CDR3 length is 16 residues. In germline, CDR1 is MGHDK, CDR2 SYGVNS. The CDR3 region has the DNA TGTGCCAGCAGTGAATATTTGGCAGGGGCGGGAGAGACCCAGTACTTC. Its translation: CASSEYLAGAGETQYF.

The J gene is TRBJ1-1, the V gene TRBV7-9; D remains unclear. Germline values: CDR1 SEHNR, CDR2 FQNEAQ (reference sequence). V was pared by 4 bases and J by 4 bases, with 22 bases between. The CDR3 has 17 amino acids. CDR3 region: CASSSWAGRGSGTEAFF. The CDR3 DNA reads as TGTGCCAGCAGCTCCTGGGCCGGGAGAGGCTCCGGCACTGAAGCTTTCTTT.

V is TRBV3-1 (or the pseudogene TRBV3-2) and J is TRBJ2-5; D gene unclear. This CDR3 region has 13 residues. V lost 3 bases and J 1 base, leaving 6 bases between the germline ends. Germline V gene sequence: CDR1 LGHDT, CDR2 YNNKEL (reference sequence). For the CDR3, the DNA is TGTGCCAGCAGCCAGCACGGCCAAGAGACCCAGTACTTC. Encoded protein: CASSQHGQETQYF.

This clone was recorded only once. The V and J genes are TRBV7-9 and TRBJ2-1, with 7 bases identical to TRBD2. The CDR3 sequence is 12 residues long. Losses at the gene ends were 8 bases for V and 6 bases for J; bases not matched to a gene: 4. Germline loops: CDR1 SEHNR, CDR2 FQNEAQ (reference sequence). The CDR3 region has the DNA TGTGCCAGCCGCTGGGGGGGCAATGAGCAGTTCTTC. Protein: CASRWGGNEQFF.

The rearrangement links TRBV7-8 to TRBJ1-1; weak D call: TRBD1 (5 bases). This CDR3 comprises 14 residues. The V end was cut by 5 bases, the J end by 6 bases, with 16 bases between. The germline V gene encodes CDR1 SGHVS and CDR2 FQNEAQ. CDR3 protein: CASSLRGSGAEAFF. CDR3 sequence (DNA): TGTGCCAGCAGCCTGAGGGGCTCCGGCGCTGAAGCTTTCTTT. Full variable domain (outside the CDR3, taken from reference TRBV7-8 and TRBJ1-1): GAGVSQSPRYKVAKRGQDVALRCDPISGHVSLFWYQQALGQGPEFLTYFQNEAQLDKSGLPSDRFFAERPEGSVSTLKIQRTQQEDSAVYLCASSLRGSGAEAFFGQGTRLTVV.